Listed below are T cell receptor beta chains from one sample, sequenced in a study of OX40 agonist ivuxolimab in advanced cancers. The data were produced by immunoSEQ multiplex PCR, yet TCRdb's version contains in-frame clones alone and is incomplete. The table includes over 30,000 clones, roughly 77% detected once. The source material was CD4+ or CD8+ T cells sorted from blood, sampled in a trial of the OX40 agonist ivuxolimab. These receptors came from an adult with an advanced solid tumor such as melanoma, head and neck, liver or kidney cancer. Both conserved end residues are part of each CDR3. D genes are given only for firm matches. Where a row states a size, it is once, few, many or the class of an expanded clone; other rows omit it.

size	V	D	J	CDR3	DNA
-	TRBV4-2	-	TRBJ2-2	CASSLGVRTGELFF	TGTGCCAGCAGCCTTGGGGTTCGCACCGGGGAGCTGTTTTTT
-	TRBV7-2	TRBD1	TRBJ2-7	CASSRRTGPYEQYF	TGTGCCAGCAGCAGACGGACAGGACCCTACGAGCAGTACTTC
-	TRBV28	-	TRBJ2-3	CASSRTWTDTQYF	TGTGCCAGCAGCCGCACTTGGACAGATACGCAGTATTTT
-	TRBV11-2	TRBD1	TRBJ2-7	CASSLEPGTGLYEQYF	TGTGCCAGCAGCTTAGAGCCCGGGACAGGGCTTTACGAGCAGTACTTC
-	TRBV4-1	-	TRBJ2-3	CASSQALASSSTDTQYF	TGCGCCAGCAGCCAAGCGTTGGCTAGTTCTAGCACAGATACGCAGTATTTT
-	TRBV18	TRBD2	TRBJ2-2	CASSGAGLAGANTGELFF	TGTGCCAGCTCAGGAGCGGGACTAGCGGGGGCGAACACCGGGGAGCTGTTTTTT
-	TRBV14	-	TRBJ2-2	CASSQLMGLTGGELFF	TGTGCCAGCAGCCAGCTGATGGGTCTTACCGGCGGGGAGCTGTTTTTT
-	TRBV5-1	-	TRBJ2-7	CASSTGREQYF	TGCGCCAGCAGCACTGGGAGAGAGCAGTACTTC
-	TRBV28	TRBD1	TRBJ2-5	CASSRDRGETQYF	TGTGCCAGCAGCCGCGACAGGGGCGAGACCCAGTACTTC
-	TRBV30	-	TRBJ2-7	CAWSIGDGRYEQYF	TGTGCCTGGAGTATAGGGGATGGGCGTTACGAGCAGTACTTC
-	TRBV27	-	TRBJ1-2	CASSLSGRGNYGYTF	TGTGCCAGCAGTTTATCGGGCAGGGGTAACTATGGCTACACCTTC
few	TRBV9	-	TRBJ2-2	CASSPYFSAGELFF	TGTGCCAGCAGCCCCTACTTCAGCGCCGGGGAGCTGTTTTTT
-	TRBV27	-	TRBJ2-2	CASSPTSLVAGELFF	TGTGCCAGCAGCCCTACTAGCCTCGTGGCGGGGGAGCTGTTTTTT
few	TRBV2	-	TRBJ2-1	CASCRFPDNEQFF	TGTGCCAGCTGTCGCTTCCCGGACAATGAGCAGTTCTTC
-	TRBV2	-	TRBJ1-1	CASREGRGPYEAFF	TGTGCCAGCAGGGAGGGCAGGGGCCCTTATGAAGCTTTCTTT
-	TRBV5-4	TRBD2	TRBJ2-3	CASSLLGTSGTDTQYF	TGTGCCAGCAGCTTGTTGGGGACTAGCGGCACAGATACGCAGTATTTT
once	TRBV6-5	-	TRBJ1-1	CASYPAARNTEAFF	TGTGCCAGCTATCCGGCAGCAAGGAACACTGAAGCTTTCTTT
-	TRBV19	-	TRBJ1-5	CASSIQPNQPQHF	TGTGCCAGTAGTATACAGCCCAATCAGCCCCAGCATTTT
once	TRBV7-3	-	TRBJ1-5	CASSLLEGQPQHF	TGTGCCAGCAGCTTACTGGAAGGACAGCCCCAGCATTTT
-	TRBV28	TRBD1	TRBJ1-5	CASRGDSRYQPQHF	TGTGCCAGCAGAGGGGACAGCCGTTATCAGCCCCAGCATTTT
-	TRBV7-2	-	TRBJ2-3	CASSFRGTDTQYF	TGTGCCAGCAGCTTTAGGGGAACAGATACGCAGTATTTT
-	TRBV2	-	TRBJ2-2	CASRGGTTRTGELFF	TGTGCCAGCAGGGGAGGGACAACTAGAACCGGGGAGCTGTTTTTT
-	TRBV18	-	TRBJ1-2	CASSQGYSDGYTF	TGTGCCAGCTCACAGGGATATAGCGATGGCTACACCTTC
few	TRBV11-1	-	TRBJ2-2	CASSRPAGELFF	TGTGCCAGCAGCAGACCCGCCGGGGAGCTGTTTTTT
-	TRBV5-1	-	TRBJ2-5	CASSLVPGQETQYF	TGCGCCAGCAGCTTGGTCCCGGGCCAAGAGACCCAGTACTTC
-	TRBV18	-	TRBJ1-6	CASSPETANSPLHF	TGTGCCAGCTCACCGGAGACCGCTAATTCACCCCTCCACTTT
-	TRBV28	-	TRBJ2-7	CASSPPTNYEQYF	TGTGCCAGCAGTCCACCTACTAACTACGAGCAGTACTTC
-	TRBV29-1	-	TRBJ1-5	CSVVGDGFNQPQHF	TGCAGCGTTGTCGGGGACGGGTTCAATCAGCCCCAGCATTTT
-	TRBV7-2	TRBD1	TRBJ1-3	CASSFQPGGSSGNTIYF	TGTGCCAGCAGCTTCCAGCCAGGGGGCTCGTCTGGAAACACCATATATTTT
-	TRBV14	-	TRBJ2-1	CASSLRRNNEQFF	TGTGCCAGCAGCCTCCGCCGAAACAATGAGCAGTTCTTC
once	TRBV7-3	-	TRBJ2-1	CASSLGRNNEQFF	TGTGCCAGCAGCTTAGGGCGGAACAATGAGCAGTTCTTC
-	TRBV7-3	-	TRBJ2-5	CASSLSRDETQYF	TGTGCCAGCAGCTTATCCAGGGACGAGACCCAGTACTTC
-	TRBV2	-	TRBJ1-3	CASRRAQATGNTIYF	TGTGCCAGCAGGCGGGCCCAAGCCACTGGAAACACCATATATTTT
-	TRBV6-1	-	TRBJ1-2	CASSLTTTGPYGYTF	TGTGCCAGCAGTCTTACGACGACAGGACCCTATGGCTACACCTTC
-	TRBV5-1	-	TRBJ2-5	CASSHPGETQYF	TGCGCCAGCTCTCATCCGGGGGAGACCCAGTACTTC
-	TRBV5-1	-	TRBJ2-7	CASSSGTAKTREQYF	TGCGCCAGCAGCTCCGGGACCGCAAAGACCCGCGAGCAGTACTTC
-	TRBV6-5	-	TRBJ2-7	CASSLDGLNEQYF	TGTGCCAGCAGCCTTGACGGCCTGAACGAGCAGTACTTC
-	TRBV19	-	TRBJ1-4	CASSTRPRGEKLFF	TGTGCCAGTAGTACAAGGCCTCGGGGTGAAAAACTGTTTTTT
few	TRBV21-1	-	TRBJ1-4	CAMPRGHSRAKLFF	TGTGCCATGCCAAGGGGCCACTCCAGGGCAAAACTGTTTTTT
-	TRBV9	-	TRBJ1-1	CASSPSGVGRGANTEAFF	TGTGCCAGCAGCCCAAGCGGGGTGGGCAGGGGAGCGAACACTGAAGCTTTCTTT
-	TRBV10-3	TRBD2	TRBJ2-1	CAISESSPLAGQKGSEQFF	TGTGCCATCAGTGAGTCGAGTCCCCTAGCGGGACAAAAGGGGAGTGAGCAGTTCTTC
few	TRBV19	-	TRBJ1-2	CASSIGQERGYGYTF	TGTGCCAGTAGTATTGGGCAGGAGAGGGGCTATGGCTACACCTTC
once	TRBV5-1	-	TRBJ2-3	CASSLFPAASTDTQYF	TGCGCCAGCAGCTTGTTTCCAGCGGCAAGCACAGATACGCAGTATTTT
-	TRBV6-1	-	TRBJ2-1	CASSNPLWSVNEQFF	TGTGCCAGCAGTAACCCCCTATGGTCCGTCAATGAGCAGTTCTTC
few	TRBV6-6	TRBD2	TRBJ2-1	CASSGATSGSSNEQFF	TGTGCCAGCAGTGGGGCGACTAGCGGGAGCTCTAATGAGCAGTTCTTC
-	TRBV10-2	-	TRBJ2-1	CASSAVGNEQFF	TGCGCCAGCAGTGCGGTTGGGAATGAGCAGTTCTTC
-	TRBV5-1	-	TRBJ2-1	CASSLVLADEQFF	TGCGCCAGCAGCTTGGTGCTAGCCGATGAGCAGTTCTTC
once	TRBV6-1	-	TRBJ1-6	CASSELRTGNSPLHF	TGTGCCAGCAGTGAATTAAGGACGGGGAATTCACCCCTCCACTTT